This is a list of T cell receptor beta chains from one sample in a study of blood T cell repertoires in COVID-19. Using immunoSEQ multiplex PCR, the repertoire was profiled, and TCRdb retains in-frame clones only, with some absent. The sample lists about 240,000 clones; roughly 86% were seen once. What was sequenced was peripheral blood. The source is a woman in her seventies with active or convalescent COVID-19. The CDR3 runs from the conserved cysteine through the conserved F or W. The D gene is left open where the match is weak. Part of the rows lack a size; the others show once, few, many or a class for expanded clones.

cdr3_nt cdr3_aa v_call clone_size j_call d_call
TGTGCCAGCTCACTACAGACAGGGAAGAACACTGAAGCTTTCTTT CASSLQTGKNTEAFF TRBV18 . TRBJ1-1 TRBD1
TGCGCCAGCAGCCCGACTAGCGGGGGCTACAATGAGCAGTTCTTC CASSPTSGGYNEQFF TRBV5-1 . TRBJ2-1 TRBD2
TGTGCCAGCAGCCAAGGGGACATTTCCTACAATGAGCAGTTCTTC CASSQGDISYNEQFF TRBV4-2 . TRBJ2-1 .
TGTGCCAGCAGCTTTTCCGTAGGGGGAGATACGCAGTATTTT CASSFSVGGDTQYF TRBV11-3 . TRBJ2-3 .
TGTGCCAGCACCCCTCCACTAGCAACGAATGAGCAGTTCTTC CASTPPLATNEQFF TRBV3-1/TRBV3-2 . TRBJ2-1 .
TGTGCCACCCTAAAAGTGGCGGCTAACACTGAAGCTTTCTTT CATLKVAANTEAFF TRBV18 . TRBJ1-1 .
TGTGCCACCAGTGATGGCCTTATTGGGGCTCAGCCCCAGCATTTT CATSDGLIGAQPQHF TRBV24-1 . TRBJ1-5 .
TGTGCCAGCAGCTTGGGGACAGTTTCAATAGAGACCCAGTACTTC CASSLGTVSIETQYF TRBV7-9 . TRBJ2-5 TRBD1
TGTGCCAGCAGTCTATGGGCCCCCCTAGCGGGGGGAGGAAACACCGGGGAGCTGTTTTTT CASSLWAPLAGGGNTGELFF TRBV6-6 . TRBJ2-2 TRBD2
TGTGCCAGCAGCTCCCAAAGGCAGGGGAGAGGCTACACCTTC CASSSQRQGRGYTF TRBV7-2 . TRBJ1-2 .
TGTGCCAGCAGGATGACAGGGAGCAATCAGCCCCAGCATTTT CASRMTGSNQPQHF TRBV3-1/TRBV3-2 . TRBJ1-5 TRBD1
TGTGCCACCGCCGGGGGGGTGAATGAAAAACTGTTTTTT CATAGGVNEKLFF TRBV10-3 . TRBJ1-4 .
TGTGCCAGTAGTCCTGCCGGGGAAACCTATGGCTACACCTTC CASSPAGETYGYTF TRBV19 once TRBJ1-2 .
TGTGCCAGCAGCTTGATCGGCGGGGTCAATGAGCAGTTCTTC CASSLIGGVNEQFF TRBV5-6 . TRBJ2-1 .
TGCAGTGCTGGGACTTCGGGGGCGCAGTATTTT CSAGTSGAQYF TRBV20-1 once TRBJ2-3 .
TGTGCCAGCAGCTTAAATCCAGGGGCAGATGGCTACACCTTC CASSLNPGADGYTF TRBV7-3 . TRBJ1-2 .
TGTGCCAGCAGCTTAACTGATACGCAGTATTTT CASSLTDTQYF TRBV7-9 . TRBJ2-3 .
TGTGCCAGCAGGGGACTAGCCTTAGTCAATGAGCAGTTCTTC CASRGLALVNEQFF TRBV6-5 . TRBJ2-1 TRBD2
TGTGCCAGCTCTCGACTAGCGGGAATAGAGACCCAGTACTTC CASSRLAGIETQYF TRBV27 . TRBJ2-5 TRBD2
TGTGCCAGCAGCTTAGGGCGCCTGGACAGGCCGAACACTGAAGCTTTCTTT CASSLGRLDRPNTEAFF TRBV7-9 once TRBJ1-1 TRBD1
TGTGCCAGCAGCTTTACTCTGCGGAAGGGCTACACCTTC CASSFTLRKGYTF TRBV7-2 . TRBJ1-2 .
TGTGCCAGCAGCGTAGATCTGGCTTCCTATGGCTACACCTTC CASSVDLASYGYTF TRBV9 . TRBJ1-2 .
TGTGCCAGCGATTCAGGTTCTAATTCACCCCTCCACTTT CASDSGSNSPLHF TRBV11-2 . TRBJ1-6 .
TGTGCCATCAGAAGTCCCCGTCAGAATTCACCCCTCCACTTT CAIRSPRQNSPLHF TRBV6-5 . TRBJ1-6 .
TGCGCCAGCAGCCCAAGGAGTAATGAAAAACTGTTTTTT CASSPRSNEKLFF TRBV23-1 . TRBJ1-4 .
TGTGCCAGCAGCTTAGCTAGCTCCTATAATTCACCCCTCCACTTT CASSLASSYNSPLHF TRBV7-8 . TRBJ1-6 .
TGTGCCAGCAGCTTAGGCCAGGGGCATAAGCCCCAGCATTTT CASSLGQGHKPQHF TRBV13 . TRBJ1-5 .
TGTGCCAGTAGTTCTAGCGGGGGGGCCGCAGAGACCCAGTACTTC CASSSSGGAAETQYF TRBV19 . TRBJ2-5 TRBD2
TGTGCCAGCAGTTCGGACAGGGGGTTCCCTGGGGCGCAGTATTTT CASSSDRGFPGAQYF TRBV27 . TRBJ2-3 TRBD1
TGTGCCAGTAGTCCTAGCGGGGGCCCCACTGAGCAGTTCTTC CASSPSGGPTEQFF TRBV19 . TRBJ2-1 TRBD2
TGTGCCAGTTCCGGTCCTAGCTCCTACAATGAGCAGTTCTTC CASSGPSSYNEQFF TRBV9 . TRBJ2-1 .
TGTGCCAGCAGCTTCCTTGGAATGACAGGGAACACTGAAGCTTTCTTT CASSFLGMTGNTEAFF TRBV7-2 once TRBJ1-1 .
TGTGCCAGCAGCCGCGTACAGGGGAGCAATCAGCCCCAGCATTTT CASSRVQGSNQPQHF TRBV6-2/TRBV6-3 . TRBJ1-5 TRBD1
TGCAGTGCTAGTACAGGGGGCGCGGGCTATGGCTACACCTTC CSASTGGAGYGYTF TRBV20-1 . TRBJ1-2 TRBD1
TGTGCCAGCAGTTACTCGGGGACTAGTTTGACGGAGTTCTTC CASSYSGTSLTEFF TRBV6-2/TRBV6-3 . TRBJ2-1 TRBD2
TGTGCCAGCAGCCTCGCAGGGGGCTCCGTGAGGACTGAAGCTTTCTTT CASSLAGGSVRTEAFF TRBV7-2 . TRBJ1-1 TRBD1
TGTGCCAGCTCACCACAGGGGCGGAACACTGAAGCTTTCTTT CASSPQGRNTEAFF TRBV18 few TRBJ1-1 .
TGTGCCAGCAACATACCACAGGGGAATGGCTACACCTTC CASNIPQGNGYTF TRBV7-2 once TRBJ1-2 TRBD1
TGTGCCACCAGCAGACCCCGGACAGTTCTTAACGAAAAACTGTTTTTT CATSRPRTVLNEKLFF TRBV15 . TRBJ1-4 .
TGTGCCAGCAGTGAAGGGCACCTGAACACTGAAGCTTTCTTT CASSEGHLNTEAFF TRBV6-1 . TRBJ1-1 .
TGTGCCACCGGCTTGAGCGGGGGGAATACCGGGGAGCTGTTTTTT CATGLSGGNTGELFF TRBV19 . TRBJ2-2 TRBD2
TGTGCCAGCAGCCCCGGGACAGGGAGGACTGATACGCAGTATTTT CASSPGTGRTDTQYF TRBV5-6 . TRBJ2-3 TRBD1
TGTGCCAGCAGCTTTGACTTCGTTGCTGAGCAGTTCTTC CASSFDFVAEQFF TRBV11-2 . TRBJ2-1 .
TGCGCCAGCAGCCAAGCCATCCCCTCGCTCACCGGGACAGGGGGTAGCGAGCAGTACTTC CASSQAIPSLTGTGGSEQYF TRBV4-3 few TRBJ2-7 TRBD1
TGTGCCACCAGTGATCCAAGCGGGGGGGACAATGAGCAGTTCTTC CATSDPSGGDNEQFF TRBV24-1 . TRBJ2-1 TRBD2
TGTGCCAGCAGCCAAGGGACAGAGAATTCACCCCTCCACTTT CASSQGTENSPLHF TRBV27 . TRBJ1-6 TRBD1
TGTGCCAGCAGCCCCAGGGACACAACATACAATGAGCAGTTCTTC CASSPRDTTYNEQFF TRBV3-1/TRBV3-2 . TRBJ2-1 .
TGTGCCAGCAGCCCCCCGACAGCTAACACTGAAGCTTTCTTT CASSPPTANTEAFF TRBV3-1/TRBV3-2 . TRBJ1-1 .
TGTGCCAGCAGCCAAGGGAGCGGGGGGTTCGAGACCCAGTACTTC CASSQGSGGFETQYF TRBV3-1/TRBV3-2 . TRBJ2-5 TRBD2
TGTGCCAGCAGCTTACCGACTAGCGGGGCCAGGGATGAGCAGTTCTTC CASSLPTSGARDEQFF TRBV7-2 . TRBJ2-1 TRBD2
TGTGCCACCAGCCGTGACAGGGAGCCAACTAATGAAAAACTGTTTTTT CATSRDREPTNEKLFF TRBV15 . TRBJ1-4 TRBD1
TGTGCCAGCAGCTTAGACCTAGCACTCTCCTACGAGCAGTACTTC CASSLDLALSYEQYF TRBV7-2 few TRBJ2-7 .
TGTGCCAGTAGTAGATGGGACAGGGTGTACGAGCAGTACTTC CASSRWDRVYEQYF TRBV19 once TRBJ2-7 TRBD1